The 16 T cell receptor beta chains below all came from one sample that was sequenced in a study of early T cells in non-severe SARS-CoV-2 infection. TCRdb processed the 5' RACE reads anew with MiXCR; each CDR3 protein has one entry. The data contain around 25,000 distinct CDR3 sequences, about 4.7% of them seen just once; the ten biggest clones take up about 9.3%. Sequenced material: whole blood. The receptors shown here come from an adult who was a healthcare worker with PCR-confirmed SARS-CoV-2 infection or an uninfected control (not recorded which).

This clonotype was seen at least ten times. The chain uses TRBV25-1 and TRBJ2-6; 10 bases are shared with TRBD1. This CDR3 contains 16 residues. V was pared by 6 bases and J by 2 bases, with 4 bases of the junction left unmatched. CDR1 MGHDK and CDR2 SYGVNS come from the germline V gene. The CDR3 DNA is TGTGCCAGCAGCAGACAGGGGGCTACTGGGGCCAACGTCCTGACTTTC. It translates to CASSRQGATGANVLTF. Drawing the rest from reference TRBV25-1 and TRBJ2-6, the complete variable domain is EADIYQTPRYLVIGTGKKITLECSQTMGHDKMYWYQQDPGMELHLIHYSYGVNSTEKGDLSSESTVSRIRTEHFPLTLESARPSHTSQYLCASSRQGATGANVLTFGAGSRLTVL.

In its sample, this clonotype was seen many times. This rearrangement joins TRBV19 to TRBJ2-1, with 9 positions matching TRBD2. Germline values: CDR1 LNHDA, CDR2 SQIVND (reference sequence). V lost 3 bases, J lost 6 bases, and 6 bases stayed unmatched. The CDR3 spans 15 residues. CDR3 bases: TGTGCCAGTAGTATTTACAGCGGGAGGAGCAATGAGCAGTTCTTC. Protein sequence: CASSIYSGRSNEQFF.

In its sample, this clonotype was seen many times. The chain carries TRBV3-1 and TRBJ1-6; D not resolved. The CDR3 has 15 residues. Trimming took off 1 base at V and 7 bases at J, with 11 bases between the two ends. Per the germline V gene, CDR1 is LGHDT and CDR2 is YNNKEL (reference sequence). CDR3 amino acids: CASSQASPENSPLHF. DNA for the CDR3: TGTGCCAGCAGCCAAGCTTCCCCGGAGAATTCACCCCTCCACTTT.

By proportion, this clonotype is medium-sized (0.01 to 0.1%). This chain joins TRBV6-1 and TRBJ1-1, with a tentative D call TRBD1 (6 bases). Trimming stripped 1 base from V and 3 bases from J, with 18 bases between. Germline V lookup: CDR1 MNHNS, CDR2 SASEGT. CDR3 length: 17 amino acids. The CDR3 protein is CASSEEGVEEIDTEAFF. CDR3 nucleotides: TGTGCCAGCAGTGAAGAGGGGGTCGAGGAGATAGACACTGAAGCTTTCTTT.

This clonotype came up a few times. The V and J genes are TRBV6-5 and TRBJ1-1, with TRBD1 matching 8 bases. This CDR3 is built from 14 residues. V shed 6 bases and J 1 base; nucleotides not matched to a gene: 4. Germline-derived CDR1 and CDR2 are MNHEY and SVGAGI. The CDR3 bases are TGTGCCAGCAGACTAGGACAGGGGAACACTGAAGCTTTCTTT. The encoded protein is CASRLGQGNTEAFF.

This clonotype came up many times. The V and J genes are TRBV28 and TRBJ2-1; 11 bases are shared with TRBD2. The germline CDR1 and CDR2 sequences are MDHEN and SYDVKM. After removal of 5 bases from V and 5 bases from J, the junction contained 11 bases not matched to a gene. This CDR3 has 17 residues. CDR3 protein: CASSLPVLAGVDNEQFF. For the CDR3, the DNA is TGTGCCAGCAGTCTACCCGTACTAGCGGGAGTTGACAATGAGCAGTTCTTC.

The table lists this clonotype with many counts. This CDR3 is CASSLSGINRGGNEQFF. The CDR3 nucleotides read TGTGCCAGCAGTTTATCCGGAATAAACAGGGGCGGCAATGAGCAGTTCTTC. This chain links TRBV28 with TRBJ2-1; 7 nucleotides match TRBD1. The V and J ends lost 1 base and 6 bases, in that order; junction bases with no gene match: 12. The CDR3 is made up of 17 amino acids. Germline V gene lookup returns CDR1 MDHEN and CDR2 SYDVKM.

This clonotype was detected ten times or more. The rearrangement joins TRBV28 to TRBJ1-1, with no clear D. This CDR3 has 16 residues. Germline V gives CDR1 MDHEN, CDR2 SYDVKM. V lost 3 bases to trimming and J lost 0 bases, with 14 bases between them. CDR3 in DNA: TGTGCCAGCAGTTTTCTTCAGGTTGGTATGAACACTGAAGCTTTCTTT. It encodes CASSFLQVGMNTEAFF. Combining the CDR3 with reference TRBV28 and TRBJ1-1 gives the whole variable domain DVKVTQSSRYLVKRTGEKVFLECVQDMDHENMFWYRQDPGLGLRLIYFSYDVKMKEKGDIPEGYSVSREKKERFSLILESASTNQTSMYLCASSFLQVGMNTEAFFGQGTRLTVV.

The CDR3 nucleotides are TGTGCCAGTAGTGGACAGTTTAATCAGCCCCAGCATTTT. Its protein product is CASSGQFNQPQHF. The rearrangement uses TRBV19 and TRBJ1-5, with D perhaps matching TRBD1 (6 bases). This CDR3 is built from 13 residues. CDR1 LNHDA and CDR2 SQIVND come from the germline V gene (reference sequence). V gave up 5 bases and J gave up 4 bases, with 9 bases separating them.

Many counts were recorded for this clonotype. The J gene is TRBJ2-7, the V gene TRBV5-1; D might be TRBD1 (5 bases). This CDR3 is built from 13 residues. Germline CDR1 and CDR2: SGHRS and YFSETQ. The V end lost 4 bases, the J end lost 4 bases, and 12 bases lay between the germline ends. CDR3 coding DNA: TGCGCCAGCAGCCCCCAGGGTGGGTACGAGCAGTACTTC. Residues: CASSPQGGYEQYF.

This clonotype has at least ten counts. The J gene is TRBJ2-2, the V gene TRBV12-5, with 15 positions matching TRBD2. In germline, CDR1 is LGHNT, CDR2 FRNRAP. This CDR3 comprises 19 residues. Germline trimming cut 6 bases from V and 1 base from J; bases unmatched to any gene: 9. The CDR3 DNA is TGTGCTAGTGGCAACACCGGGACTAGCGGGAGGAGGAACACCGGGGAGCTGTTTTTT. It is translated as CASGNTGTSGRRNTGELFF.

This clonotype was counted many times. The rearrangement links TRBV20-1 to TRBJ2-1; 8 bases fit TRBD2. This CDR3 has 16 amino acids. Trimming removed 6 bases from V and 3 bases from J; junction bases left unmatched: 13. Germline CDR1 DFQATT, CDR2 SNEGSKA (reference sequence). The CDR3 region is CSAPRGHGTSYNEQFF. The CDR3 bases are TGCAGTGCCCCCCGGGGGCATGGGACTAGCTACAATGAGCAGTTCTTC.

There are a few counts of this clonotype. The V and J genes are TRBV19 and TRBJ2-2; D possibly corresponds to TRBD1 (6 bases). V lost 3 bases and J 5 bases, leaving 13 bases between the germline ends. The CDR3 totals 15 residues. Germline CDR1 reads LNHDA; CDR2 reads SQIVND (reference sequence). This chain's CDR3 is CASSIWGRVTGELFF. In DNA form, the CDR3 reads TGTGCCAGTAGTATCTGGGGGCGCGTGACCGGGGAGCTGTTTTTT.

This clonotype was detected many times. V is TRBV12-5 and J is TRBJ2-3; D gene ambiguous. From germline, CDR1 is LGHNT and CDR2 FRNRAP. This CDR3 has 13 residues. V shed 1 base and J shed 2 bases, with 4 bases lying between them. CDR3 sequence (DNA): TGTGCTAGTGGTTTGGGCCCCACAGATACGCAGTATTTT. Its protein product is CASGLGPTDTQYF.

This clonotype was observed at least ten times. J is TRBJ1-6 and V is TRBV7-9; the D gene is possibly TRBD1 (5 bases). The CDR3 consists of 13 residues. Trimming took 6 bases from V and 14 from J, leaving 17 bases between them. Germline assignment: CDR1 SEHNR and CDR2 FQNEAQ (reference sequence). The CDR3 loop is CASRPGGVGALHF. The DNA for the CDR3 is TGTGCCAGCAGACCAGGAGGGGTCGGGGCCCTCCACTTT.

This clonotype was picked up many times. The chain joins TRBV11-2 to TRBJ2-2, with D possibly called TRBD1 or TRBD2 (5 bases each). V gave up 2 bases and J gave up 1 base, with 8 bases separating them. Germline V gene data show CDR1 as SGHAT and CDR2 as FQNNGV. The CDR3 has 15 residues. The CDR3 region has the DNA TGTGCCAGCAGCTTATCGAGGGGGAACACCGGGGAGCTGTTTTTT. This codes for CASSLSRGNTGELFF.